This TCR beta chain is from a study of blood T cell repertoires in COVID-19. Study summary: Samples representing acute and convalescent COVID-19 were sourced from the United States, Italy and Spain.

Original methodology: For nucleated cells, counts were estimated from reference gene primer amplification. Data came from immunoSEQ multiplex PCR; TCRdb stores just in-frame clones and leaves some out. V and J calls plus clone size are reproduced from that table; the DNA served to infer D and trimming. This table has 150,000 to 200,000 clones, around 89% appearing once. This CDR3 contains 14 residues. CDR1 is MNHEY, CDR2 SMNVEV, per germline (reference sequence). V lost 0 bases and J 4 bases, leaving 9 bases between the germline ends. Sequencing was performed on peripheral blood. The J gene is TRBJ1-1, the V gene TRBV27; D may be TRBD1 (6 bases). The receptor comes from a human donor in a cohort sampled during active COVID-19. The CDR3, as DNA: TGTGCCAGCAGTTTATCGACAGGAGGCACTGAAGCTTTCTTT. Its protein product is CASSLSTGGTEAFF.